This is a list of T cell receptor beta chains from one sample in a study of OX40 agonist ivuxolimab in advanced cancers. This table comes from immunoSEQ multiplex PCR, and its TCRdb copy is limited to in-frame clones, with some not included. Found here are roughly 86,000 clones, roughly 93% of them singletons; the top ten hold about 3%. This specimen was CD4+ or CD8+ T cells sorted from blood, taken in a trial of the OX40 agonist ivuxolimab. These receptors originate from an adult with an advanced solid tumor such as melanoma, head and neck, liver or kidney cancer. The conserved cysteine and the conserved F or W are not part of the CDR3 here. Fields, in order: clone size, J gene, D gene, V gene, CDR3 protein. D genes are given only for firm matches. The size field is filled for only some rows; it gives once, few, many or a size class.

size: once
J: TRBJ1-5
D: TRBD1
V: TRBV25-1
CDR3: ASSYGTGHQPQH

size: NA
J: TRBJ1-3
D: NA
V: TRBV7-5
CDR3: ARSLVNGHSGNTIY

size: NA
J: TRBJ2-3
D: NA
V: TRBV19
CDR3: ASSIPGKGTDTQY

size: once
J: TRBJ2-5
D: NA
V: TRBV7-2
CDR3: ASSLNWETQY

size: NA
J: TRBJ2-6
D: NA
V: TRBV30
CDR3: AWKYAGANVLT

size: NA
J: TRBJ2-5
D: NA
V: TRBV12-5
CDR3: ASGGGERPQKAQY

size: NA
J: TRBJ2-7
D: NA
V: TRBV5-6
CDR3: ASGTGLSSYEQY

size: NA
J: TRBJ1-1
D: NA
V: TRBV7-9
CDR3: ASLSRGASPLNTEAF

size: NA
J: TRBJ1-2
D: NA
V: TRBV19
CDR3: ASSRAIPRSGGYT

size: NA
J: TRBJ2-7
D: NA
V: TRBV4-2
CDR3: ASSRGTTGPGYEQY

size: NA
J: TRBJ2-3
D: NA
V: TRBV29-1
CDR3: SVGSGYTDTQY

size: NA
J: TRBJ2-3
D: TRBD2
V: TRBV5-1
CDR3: ASSLGPSGGGTDTQY